The 27 T cell receptor beta chains presented below share a single source sample, sequenced in a study of shared clonotypes between healthy human individuals. Sequenced by immunoSEQ multiplex PCR; TCRdb stores in-frame clones only, minus some. The sample holds 1.6 million or so clones, 97% to 99% seen once. The specimen sequenced was naive CD4+ T cells sorted from blood. Indicated subset: CD45RA+ positively selected. These receptor sequences come from a man in his thirties or forties in good health.

The chain's CDR3 is CASRPRGLGNQPQHF. For the CDR3, the DNA is TGTGCCAGCAGGCCGAGGGGGCTCGGCAATCAGCCCCAGCATTTT. The V gene is TRBV6-5, the J gene TRBJ1-5; 7 positions match TRBD1. Germline lookup yields CDR1 MNHEY and CDR2 SVGAGI. The CDR3 has 15 residues. The V segment lost 6 bases and the J segment 2 bases; nucleotides outside the gene matches: 7.

The chain joins TRBV5-1 to TRBJ2-2; tentative D call: TRBD2 (5 bases). CDR3 length: 15 residues. Per the germline V gene, CDR1 is SGHRS and CDR2 is YFSETQ. V was clipped by 2 bases and J by 3 bases, with 11 bases between them. The CDR3 reads CASSFEGPHTGELFF. CDR3 coding DNA: TGCGCCAGCAGCTTCGAGGGCCCTCACACCGGGGAGCTGTTTTTT. Full variable domain (rest looked up from reference TRBV5-1 and TRBJ2-2): KAGVTQTPRYLIKTRGQQVTLSCSPISGHRSVSWYQQTPGQGLQFLFEYFSETQRNKGNFPGRFSGRQFSNSRSEMNVSTLELGDSALYLCASSFEGPHTGELFFGEGSRLTVL.

This clone was picked up one time. V gene TRBV7-8 combines with J gene TRBJ2-2; 10 bases agree with TRBD1. The CDR3 spans 18 residues. Germline CDR1 is SGHVS and CDR2 is FQNEAQ. J gave up 3 bases and V 4 bases, and 11 bases lay outside the gene matches. In DNA form, the CDR3 reads TGTGCCAGCAGCTCGCGACAGGGGGCAGCGGTGGACACCGGGGAGCTGTTTTTT. It yields the protein CASSSRQGAAVDTGELFF.

The rearrangement uses TRBV28 and TRBJ2-1; 7 nucleotides align to TRBD1. The CDR3 has 16 residues. Germline CDR1 and CDR2: MDHEN and SYDVKM. Trimming cost V 5 bases and J 2 bases; bases outside gene matches: 9. CDR3 sequence: CASSRTPGQPYNEQFF. CDR3 in DNA: TGTGCCAGCAGTCGGACCCCGGGACAGCCCTACAATGAGCAGTTCTTC.

The genes are TRBV29-1 and TRBJ1-4; D remains ambiguous. The V end lost 5 bases, the J end lost 4 bases, and 5 bases lay between the germline ends. This CDR3 region has 11 residues. Germline V gives CDR1 SQVTM, CDR2 ANQGSEA. The CDR3 region has the DNA TGCAGCGTTTCACTTAATGAAAAACTGTTTTTT. Protein product: CSVSLNEKLFF.

CDR3 protein: CASRRGGVNEQFF. In DNA form, the CDR3 reads TGCGCCAGTCGTCGGGGGGGAGTGAATGAGCAGTTCTTC. This chain links TRBV10-2 with TRBJ2-1, with TRBD2 matching 8 bases. V lost 9 bases and J lost 7; bases outside the gene matches: 8. This CDR3 has 13 amino acids. Per the germline V gene, CDR1 is WSHSY and CDR2 is SAAADI.

The chain joins TRBV30 to TRBJ2-7; 8 bases map to TRBD2. The CDR3 is 13 residues long. The V gene end was trimmed by 3 bases and the J gene end by 6 bases; junction bases not matched to a gene: 7. Germline V gives CDR1 GTSNPN, CDR2 SVGIG (reference sequence). CDR3 bases: TGTGCCTGGAGCCTGGGGACTAGTGGCGAGCAGTACTTC. Its protein product is CAWSLGTSGEQYF. The entire variable domain, with the rest obtained from reference TRBV30 and TRBJ2-7, is as follows: SQTIHQWPATLVQPVGSPLSLECTVEGTSNPNLYWYRQAAGRGLQLLFYSVGIGQISSEVPQNLSASRPQDRQFILSSKKLLLSDSGFYLCAWSLGTSGEQYFGPGTRLTVT.

The V gene is TRBV27, the J gene TRBJ2-3, with no clear D. The CDR3 length is 16 residues. The ends were cut back, 4 bases at V and 6 bases at J, with 20 bases in the middle. Germline V gene lookup returns CDR1 MNHEY and CDR2 SMNVEV (reference sequence). CDR3 protein: CASSSDVSNRWDTQYF. In nucleotides, the CDR3 is TGTGCCAGCAGTTCCGACGTTAGTAATCGTTGGGATACGCAGTATTTT.

For this clone: Germline and junction disagree at one end, which may indicate a read error. The chain combines TRBV5-1 with TRBJ2-5, with 10 positions matching TRBD1. There are 14 residues in the CDR3. CDR1 is SGHRS, CDR2 YFSETQ, per germline. The CDR3, as DNA: TGCGCCAGCACCTTGACAGGGGGCGAGGAGACCCAGTACTTC. Amino acids: CASTLTGGEETQYF. Variable domain in full (rest from reference TRBV5-1 and TRBJ2-5): KAGVTQTPRYLIKTRGQQVTLSCSPISGHRSVSWYQQTPGQGLQFLFEYFSETQRNKGNFPGRFSGRQFSNSRSEMNVSTLELGDSALYLCASTLTGGEETQYFGPGTRLLVL.

This chain uses TRBV18 with TRBJ1-4, with 8 bases identical to TRBD1. Germline lookup yields CDR1 KGHSH and CDR2 LQKENI. The CDR3 sequence is 15 residues long. The ends lost 3 bases at V and 7 bases at J; junction bases unmatched: 7. CDR3 bases: TGTGCCAGCTCACCTCCCGGGACAGGATTTGAAAAACTGTTTTTT. It translates to CASSPPGTGFEKLFF.

The chain employs TRBV18 and TRBJ2-6; D not resolved. CDR1 and CDR2 (germline): KGHSH, LQKENI. Trimming removed 5 bases at V and 4 bases at J, with 6 bases between. The CDR3 covers 13 residues. Here the CDR3 DNA reads TGTGCCAGCTCAGCCTCAGGGGCCAACGTCCTGACTTTC. Its protein is CASSASGANVLTF.

V gene TRBV18 combines with J gene TRBJ2-6, with D hard to call. Germline-derived CDR1 and CDR2 are KGHSH and LQKENI. Trimming left V 3 bases short and J 0 bases short, with 15 bases between. The length of the CDR3 is 18 residues. The CDR3 region is CASSPLLASSSGANVLTF. The DNA for the CDR3 is TGTGCCAGCTCACCTCTTTTGGCAAGCAGCTCTGGGGCCAACGTCCTGACTTTC.

On this clone: The sample has other DNA sequences that encode this CDR3 too. The V and J genes are TRBV19 and TRBJ2-7; 9 positions match TRBD1. V trimming: 3 bases; J trimming: 1 base; junction bases outside the gene matches: 1. There are 14 residues in the CDR3. Germline assignment: CDR1 LNHDA and CDR2 SQIVND (reference sequence). This CDR3 reads CASSIGTGSYEQYF. CDR3 nucleotide sequence: TGTGCCAGTAGTATTGGGACAGGGTCCTACGAGCAGTACTTC.

V usage is TRBV7-9 and J usage is TRBJ2-1; 12 bases map to TRBD2. CDR3 length: 17 residues. Trimming took 5 bases from V and 5 from J; bases not matched to a gene: 10. In germline, CDR1 is SEHNR, CDR2 FQNEAQ (reference sequence). The CDR3: CASSPPGLAGWNNEQFF. The DNA of the CDR3 is TGTGCCAGCAGCCCTCCGGGACTAGCGGGTTGGAACAATGAGCAGTTCTTC.

The chain links TRBV6-5 to TRBJ2-7; 8 bases map to TRBD1. The CDR3 totals 13 residues. Trimming took 10 bases from V and 2 from J; bases not matched to a gene: 7. Germline V gene data show CDR1 as MNHEY and CDR2 as SVGAGI. In DNA, the CDR3 is TGTGCCACCCGAACGACAGGGGCCTACGAGCAGTACTTC. Translation gives CATRTTGAYEQYF.

The chain joins TRBV28 to TRBJ2-5; no reliable D call. Trimming took 7 bases from V and 5 from J, leaving 14 bases between them. CDR1 and CDR2 from the germline V gene are MDHEN and SYDVKM. This CDR3 region has 13 residues. CDR3 in DNA: TGTGCCAGCAACGAAGGTTTTATGGAGACCCAGTACTTC. It translates to CASNEGFMETQYF.

About this clone: The junction departs from the called germline gene at one end, perhaps through a read error. This chain links TRBV7-7 with TRBJ1-5; D is undetermined. The germline CDR1 and CDR2 sequences are SSHAT and FNYEAQ (reference sequence). This CDR3 is built from 13 residues. Written as DNA, the CDR3 is TGTGCTAGCAGCTTACGGGGTAATCAGCCCCAGCATTTT. Its protein product is CASSLRGNQPQHF.

CDR3 protein: CASSYPQGALDNEQFF. The CDR3 DNA sequence: TGTGCCAGCAGCTACCCCCAGGGGGCGCTAGACAATGAGCAGTTCTTC. This chain uses TRBV7-9 with TRBJ2-1; TRBD1 aligns across 8 bases. Germline trimming cut 4 bases from V and 5 bases from J; bases unmatched to any gene: 10. Germline loops: CDR1 SEHNR, CDR2 FQNEAQ (reference sequence). The CDR3 runs to 16 residues. The complete variable domain, with remaining parts taken from reference TRBV7-9 and TRBJ2-1, reads DTGVSQNPRHKITKRGQNVTFRCDPISEHNRLYWYRQTLGQGPEFLTYFQNEAQLEKSRLLSDRFSAERPKGSFSTLEIQRTEQGDSAMYLCASSYPQGALDNEQFFGPGTRLTVL.

The CDR3 spells CASSLSSKTEQYF. CDR3 DNA sequence: TGTGCCAGCAGTTTGTCAAGCAAGACCGAGCAGTACTTC. The V and J genes are TRBV28 and TRBJ2-7; D not resolved. Germline V gives CDR1 MDHEN, CDR2 SYDVKM. V was clipped by 3 bases and J by 6 bases, with 12 bases between them. The CDR3 has 13 residues.

The chain employs TRBV9 and TRBJ2-1, with a possible D match to TRBD1 (5 bases). Trimming removed 3 bases at V and 0 bases at J, with 10 bases between. This CDR3 contains 15 residues. From germline, CDR1 is SGDLS and CDR2 YYNGEE. CDR3 sequence (DNA): TGTGCCAGCAGCGGGACACCTAGCTCCTACAATGAGCAGTTCTTC. This encodes CASSGTPSSYNEQFF. The complete variable domain, with remaining parts taken from reference TRBV9 and TRBJ2-1, reads DSGVTQTPKHLITATGQRVTLRCSPRSGDLSVYWYQQSLDQGLQFLIQYYNGEERAKGNILERFSAQQFPDLHSELNLSSLELGDSALYFCASSGTPSSYNEQFFGPGTRLTVL.

This chain uses TRBV5-1 with TRBJ1-5, with D perhaps matching TRBD1 (5 bases). Germline V CDR1 and CDR2: SGHRS, YFSETQ. The CDR3 length is 15 residues. V lost 0 bases, J lost 3 bases, and 10 bases lay in between. This CDR3 is CASSLGGRDNQPQHF. CDR3 in DNA: TGCGCCAGCAGCTTGGGGGGCAGGGACAATCAGCCCCAGCATTTT. The full variable domain, completed using reference TRBV5-1 and TRBJ1-5, is KAGVTQTPRYLIKTRGQQVTLSCSPISGHRSVSWYQQTPGQGLQFLFEYFSETQRNKGNFPGRFSGRQFSNSRSEMNVSTLELGDSALYLCASSLGGRDNQPQHFGDGTRLSIL.

This sequence joins TRBV7-9 and TRBJ2-1; 8 bases line up with TRBD2. CDR1 and CDR2 (germline): SEHNR, FQNEAQ (reference sequence). The trim removed 7 bases at V and 2 bases at J, leaving 10 bases unmatched. The CDR3 loop spans 16 amino acids. The CDR3 coding sequence is TGTGCCAGCACCTCGGGGGGGGGCAGCACCTACAATGAGCAGTTCTTC. Its translation is CASTSGGGSTYNEQFF.

This chain connects TRBV4-3 to TRBJ2-3; 8 bases line up with TRBD2. Germline assignment: CDR1 LGHNA and CDR2 YSLEER. This CDR3 region has 16 residues. Losses at the gene ends were 0 bases for V and 14 bases for J; bases not matched to a gene: 16. The CDR3 spells CASSQDLRNGGGTGYF. The CDR3 bases are TGCGCCAGCAGCCAAGATCTCAGAAACGGCGGGGGGACGGGGTATTTT.

V and J are TRBV29-1 and TRBJ2-3; D is unclear. Germline CDR1 reads SQVTM; CDR2 reads ANQGSEA. The CDR3 length is 14 residues. Between the trimmed V and J ends, which lost 4 bases and 2 bases, there was a span of 13 bases. The CDR3 sequence is CSVGMRPPTDTQYF. The CDR3 nucleotides read TGCAGCGTTGGGATGCGACCCCCCACAGATACGCAGTATTTT.

In this sample, this clone turned up once. The J gene is TRBJ2-1, the V gene TRBV6-5; 9 bases are shared with TRBD2. There are 15 residues in the CDR3. V lost 6 bases to trimming and J lost 2 bases; unmatched junction nucleotides: 5. Germline CDR1 reads MNHEY; CDR2 reads SVGAGI. Here the CDR3 reads CASSVLAGAYNEQFF. CDR3 nucleotides: TGTGCCAGCAGCGTCTTAGCGGGAGCCTACAATGAGCAGTTCTTC.

V gene TRBV5-1 combines with J gene TRBJ1-1; a possible D gene is TRBD1 (5 bases). The CDR3 runs 16 residues. The V end was cut by 4 bases, the J end by 7 bases, with 23 bases between. Germline values: CDR1 SGHRS, CDR2 YFSETQ. The CDR3 DNA is TGCGCCAGCAGCGAGCTCCCCCGGGACCTCATAGATGAAGCTTTCTTT. Translated: CASSELPRDLIDEAFF.

This clone was picked up one time. Within the sample, other DNA sequences also encode this same CDR3. V gene TRBV5-4 combines with J gene TRBJ2-3; 7 nucleotides align to TRBD2. The trim removed 2 bases at V and 1 base at J, leaving 4 bases unmatched. The CDR3 covers 15 residues. Germline CDR1 SGHNT, CDR2 YYREEE (reference sequence). In nucleotides, the CDR3 is TGTGCCAGCAGCTTCCCTACTAGCGGCACAGATACGCAGTATTTT. It yields the protein CASSFPTSGTDTQYF.